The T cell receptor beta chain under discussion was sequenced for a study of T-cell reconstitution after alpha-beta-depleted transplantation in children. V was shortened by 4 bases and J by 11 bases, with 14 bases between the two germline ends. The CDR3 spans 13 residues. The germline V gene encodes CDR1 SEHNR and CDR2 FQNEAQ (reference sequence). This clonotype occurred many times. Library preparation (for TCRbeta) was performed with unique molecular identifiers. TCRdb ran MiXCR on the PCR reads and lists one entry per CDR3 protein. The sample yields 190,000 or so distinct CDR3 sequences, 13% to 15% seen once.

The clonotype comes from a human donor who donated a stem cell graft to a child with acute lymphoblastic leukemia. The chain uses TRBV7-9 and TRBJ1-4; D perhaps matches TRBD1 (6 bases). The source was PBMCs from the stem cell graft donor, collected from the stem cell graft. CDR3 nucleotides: TGTGCCAGCAGCTGGAACAGGGAGGGCAAACTGTTTTTT. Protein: CASSWNREGKLFF.